The rows below give T cell receptor beta chains drawn from one sample of a study of shared clonotypes between healthy human individuals. Assay: immunoSEQ multiplex PCR; the TCRdb copy retains only in-frame clones and omits some. The top ten clones hold 24% of a sample with about 820,000 clones, over 90% of them seen once. Sequencing used naive CD8+ T cells sorted from blood. These receptors came from a man younger than 45 in good health. Each CDR3 is given with its conserved first and last residue. The D gene is left open where the match is weak. Rows may omit the clone size; those that give it use once, few, many or a size class.

length,size,J,D,V,CDR3,DNA
15,.,TRBJ1-2,.,TRBV7-6,CASSLDGGTNYGYTF,TGTGCCAGCAGCTTGGACGGGGGGACTAACTATGGCTACACCTTC
18,.,TRBJ1-5,.,TRBV5-1,CASSLVEGLGASNQPQHF,TGCGCCAGCAGCTTGGTTGAGGGTCTGGGGGCTAGCAATCAGCCCCAGCATTTT
14,.,TRBJ2-2,TRBD1,TRBV27,CASSSTGMPGELFF,TGTGCCAGCAGTTCGACAGGGATGCCCGGGGAGCTGTTTTTT
13,.,TRBJ1-4,.,TRBV6-5,CASGTKKNEKLFF,TGTGCCAGCGGAACCAAAAAGAATGAAAAACTGTTTTTT
13,.,TRBJ1-1,TRBD1,TRBV19,CASSIAGQGEAFF,TGTGCCAGTAGTATAGCCGGACAGGGGGAAGCTTTCTTT
14,once,TRBJ2-1,.,TRBV11-3,CASSPRTSYNEQFF,TGTGCCAGCAGCCCAAGAACTAGTTACAATGAGCAGTTCTTC
17,.,TRBJ2-1,TRBD1,TRBV7-8,CASSLAGDRGADNEQFF,TGTGCCAGCAGCTTAGCGGGGGACAGGGGAGCGGACAATGAGCAGTTCTTC
17,.,TRBJ2-7,TRBD2,TRBV5-1,CASSLGWGGPSSYEQYF,TGCGCCAGCAGCTTGGGTTGGGGGGGACCAAGCTCCTACGAGCAGTACTTC
11,.,TRBJ2-1,.,TRBV19,CASSILNEQFF,TGTGCCAGTAGTATTCTCAATGAGCAGTTCTTC
12,.,TRBJ2-7,.,TRBV5-4,CASGWGVYEQYF,TGTGCCAGCGGTTGGGGGGTCTACGAGCAGTACTTC
12,.,TRBJ1-1,.,TRBV6-5,CASSHGQLEAFF,TGTGCCAGCAGCCATGGACAGCTTGAAGCTTTCTTT
13,.,TRBJ2-7,.,TRBV7-9,CASSKDSAYEQYF,TGTGCCAGCAGCAAGGACAGCGCCTACGAGCAGTACTTC
15,.,TRBJ2-3,.,TRBV27,CASSLRRMSTDTQYF,TGTGCCAGCAGTTTGAGGCGGATGAGCACAGATACGCAGTATTTT
19,.,TRBJ2-6,.,TRBV29-1,CSVVVHHARENSGANVLTF,TGCAGCGTTGTGGTTCACCACGCCCGGGAAAACTCTGGGGCCAACGTCCTGACTTTC
12,.,TRBJ2-4,.,TRBV15,CATSSSGNIQYF,TGTGCCACCAGCAGTTCCGGCAACATTCAGTACTTC
14,.,TRBJ1-5,.,TRBV9,CASSVGQINQPQHF,TGTGCCAGCAGCGTAGGGCAGATTAATCAGCCCCAGCATTTT
13,.,TRBJ2-5,TRBD2,TRBV10-3,CATLAGGGETQYF,TGTGCCACTTTAGCGGGAGGAGGAGAGACCCAGTACTTC
15,.,TRBJ2-3,.,TRBV21-1,CASSKAGESTDTQYF,TGTGCCAGCAGCAAAGCCGGGGAATCAACAGATACGCAGTATTTT
15,once,TRBJ1-4,.,TRBV5-4,CASSASGGGNEKLFF,TGTGCCAGCAGCGCTAGTGGAGGGGGTAATGAAAAACTGTTTTTT
17,.,TRBJ2-1,.,TRBV5-1,CASSLGGSGPVYNEQFF,TGCGCCAGCAGCTTGGGTGGGAGCGGTCCTGTCTACAATGAGCAGTTCTTC
15,once,TRBJ2-7,TRBD1,TRBV7-9,CASTGQGGFTYEQYF,TGTGCCAGCACCGGACAGGGTGGGTTTACCTACGAGCAGTACTTC
13,.,TRBJ2-1,TRBD1,TRBV4-2,CASSQKGADEQFF,TGTGCCAGCAGCCAAAAGGGGGCGGATGAGCAGTTCTTC
11,once,TRBJ2-1,.,TRBV29-1,CSVESNNEQFF,TGCAGCGTTGAGTCGAACAATGAGCAGTTCTTC
13,.,TRBJ2-7,.,TRBV11-2,CASSLSSGYEQYF,TGTGCCAGCAGCTTAAGTTCCGGCTACGAGCAGTACTTC
14,once,TRBJ2-7,.,TRBV6-5,CASSYRALSYEQYF,TGTGCCAGCAGTTACAGGGCGCTCTCCTACGAGCAGTACTTC
15,.,TRBJ2-7,.,TRBV7-9,CASSSPGLARDEQYF,TGTGCCAGCAGCTCCCCTGGGCTAGCCAGAGACGAGCAGTACTTC
17,.,TRBJ2-1,TRBD2,TRBV11-2,CASSRGLAMSSYNEQFF,TGTGCCAGCAGCCGGGGACTAGCGATGAGCTCCTACAATGAGCAGTTCTTC
14,.,TRBJ2-4,.,TRBV29-1,CSVEAGIAKNIQYF,TGCAGCGTTGAAGCGGGAATAGCCAAAAACATTCAGTACTTC
12,few,TRBJ1-4,.,TRBV4-2,CASSQEGPKLFF,TGTGCCAGCAGCCAAGAAGGCCCCAAACTGTTTTTT
14,.,TRBJ2-3,.,TRBV27,CASSFVPDTDTQYF,TGTGCCAGCAGTTTCGTACCCGACACAGATACGCAGTATTTT
14,.,TRBJ2-1,.,TRBV5-1,CASSLGEGYNEQFF,TGCGCCAGCAGCTTGGGGGAAGGGTACAATGAGCAGTTCTTC
16,few,TRBJ1-5,.,TRBV19,CASSIGRGGSNQPQHF,TGTGCCAGTAGTATAGGTAGGGGTGGTAGCAATCAGCCCCAGCATTTT
13,.,TRBJ2-1,.,TRBV9,CASSGGLVNEQFF,TGTGCCAGCAGCGGGGGCCTGGTCAATGAGCAGTTCTTC
13,.,TRBJ2-2,TRBD1,TRBV7-6,CASSPHRGGELFF,TGTGCCAGCAGCCCCCACAGGGGCGGGGAGCTGTTTTTT
16,.,TRBJ2-7,TRBD2,TRBV7-9,CASSSTTSGRVYEQYF,TGTGCCAGCAGCTCTACGACTAGCGGGAGGGTTTACGAGCAGTACTTC
11,.,TRBJ2-7,.,TRBV21-1,CASRSSYEQYF,TGTGCCAGCAGATCCAGTTACGAGCAGTACTTC
19,.,TRBJ1-5,.,TRBV5-6,CASSSSAGQGIYSNQPQHF,TGTGCCAGCAGCTCCTCCGCGGGACAAGGGATCTATAGCAATCAGCCCCAGCATTTT
13,.,TRBJ2-1,.,TRBV11-3,CASRGAGDNEQFF,TGTGCCAGCAGGGGGGCTGGGGACAATGAGCAGTTCTTC
14,.,TRBJ2-2,.,TRBV9,CASSVGGNTGELFF,TGTGCCAGCAGCGTAGGCGGAAACACCGGGGAGCTGTTTTTT
14,once,TRBJ2-2,.,TRBV7-7,CASSLGTDTGELFF,TGTGCTAGCAGCTTAGGGACGGACACCGGGGAGCTGTTTTTT
12,.,TRBJ2-7,.,TRBV19,CASSKGDYEQYF,TGTGCCAGTAGTAAGGGGGACTACGAGCAGTACTTC
12,once,TRBJ2-1,.,TRBV25-1,CASSVSGFEQFF,TGTGCCAGCAGTGTATCGGGGTTCGAGCAGTTCTTC